These 10 T cell receptor beta chains share one sample of origin, sequenced in a study of blood T cells in healthy people across ages. With a J-beta primer mix and a sample-barcoded 5' primer, a second PCR ran about 7 to 12 cycles. TCRdb passed the 5' RACE reads through MiXCR, listing each CDR3 protein once. The sample records 380,000 or so distinct CDR3 sequences, roughly half being singletons. Specimen: blood. The receptor set was obtained from a man aged 60 to 75 in good health.

This clonotype was seen many times. The rearrangement uses TRBV29-1 and TRBJ2-4; 8 bases match TRBD2. The V gene end was trimmed by 3 bases and the J gene end by 12 bases; junction bases not matched to a gene: 13. Germline CDR1 and CDR2: SQVTM and ANQGSEA. The CDR3 runs 14 residues. CDR3 loop: CSVDGGGGPGNQYF. The CDR3 nucleotides read TGCAGCGTTGACGGAGGCGGGGGGCCTGGAAATCAGTACTTC. Filled out from reference TRBV29-1 and TRBJ2-4, the complete variable domain reads SAVISQKPSRDICQRGTSLTIQCQVDSQVTMMFWYRQQPGQSLTLIATANQGSEATYESGFVIDKFPISRPNLTFSTLTVSNMSPEDSSIYLCSVDGGGGPGNQYFGAGTRLSVL.

A single count supports this clonotype. This clone may be a read error of a much larger clone one base away. V usage is TRBV4-3 and J usage is TRBJ2-5; no firm D call. The CDR3 covers 15 residues. Trimming shortened V by 0 bases and J by 1 base, and 9 bases separated the two germline ends. Germline CDR1 and CDR2: LGHNA and YSLEER. CDR3 sequence reads: CASSQDLTSQETQYF. DNA for the CDR3: TGCGCCAGCAGCCAAGACCTAACGTCCCAAGAGACCCAGTACTTC.

V gene TRBV11-2 combines with J gene TRBJ2-7; 7 positions agree with TRBD1. Germline V gene lookup returns CDR1 SGHAT and CDR2 FQNNGV. CDR3 size: 14 residues. V was pared by 4 bases and J by 7 bases, with 10 bases of the junction left unmatched. As DNA, the CDR3 is TGTGCCAGCAGCTCCGGGACAGACTTTTGGGAGCAGTACTTC. It yields the protein CASSSGTDFWEQYF.

Only a few counts were recorded for this clonotype. The V gene is TRBV28, the J gene TRBJ1-4, with 8 bases fitting TRBD1. V gave up 5 bases and J gave up 8 bases; unmatched junction bases: 10. This CDR3 is built from 15 residues. Germline loops: CDR1 MDHEN, CDR2 SYDVKM. The CDR3 sequence is CASSKPTGAREKLFF. CDR3 DNA sequence: TGTGCCAGCAGTAAACCGACAGGGGCGCGAGAAAAACTGTTTTTT.

The chain couples TRBV29-1 to TRBJ2-5; D unclear. The germline gives CDR1 SQVTM, CDR2 ANQGSEA. The CDR3 is made up of 12 amino acids. Trimming shortened V by 4 bases and J by 0 bases, and 6 bases separated the two germline ends. The CDR3 coding sequence is TGCAGCGTTGGGCAGAACCAAGAGACCCAGTACTTC. Its translation is CSVGQNQETQYF.

This clonotype was picked up many times. The rearrangement joins TRBV30 to TRBJ1-2; 7 positions agree with TRBD1. J lost 4 bases, V lost 3 bases, and 5 bases had no gene match. This CDR3 region has 13 residues. Germline V gives CDR1 GTSNPN, CDR2 SVGIG (reference sequence). CDR3 sequence reads: CAWRGGFGYGYTF. The CDR3 nucleotides are TGTGCCTGGAGAGGGGGCTTTGGCTATGGCTACACCTTC.

There are a few counts of this clonotype. The chain couples TRBV25-1 to TRBJ1-2; a weak D match, TRBD1 (5 bases). The V gene's germline CDR1 is MGHDK and CDR2 SYGVNS. The V end was cut by 3 bases, the J end by 6 bases, with 14 bases between. This CDR3 is built from 14 residues. Written as DNA, the CDR3 is TGTGCCAGCAGTGACCTAGGGACGTCAAATGGCTACACCTTC. Amino acid sequence: CASSDLGTSNGYTF.

This clonotype was seen a handful of times. For the CDR3, the DNA is TGTGCCATCAGACCTAGCGGGACAGGGAAAGAGACCCAGTACTTC. Translation gives CAIRPSGTGKETQYF. J is TRBJ2-5 and V is TRBV10-3; D possibly uses TRBD1 or TRBD2 (9 bases each). CDR3 length equals 15 residues. V shed 6 bases and J shed 3 bases, with 17 bases lying between them. Germline CDR1 and CDR2: ENHRY and SYGVKD.

This rearrangement joins TRBV18 to TRBJ1-5, with 8 nucleotides matching TRBD1. Germline V CDR1 and CDR2: KGHSH, LQKENI. J lost 5 bases, V lost 3 bases, and 6 bases had no gene match. The CDR3 has 15 amino acids. The CDR3 nucleotides read TGTGCCAGCTCACCCCAGGGGGCACGATATCAGCCCCAGCATTTT. Translated: CASSPQGARYQPQHF. Complete variable domain (other parts from reference TRBV18 and TRBJ1-5): NAGVMQNPRHLVRRRGQEARLRCSPMKGHSHVYWYRQLPEEGLKFMVYLQKENIIDESGMPKERFSAEFPKEGPSILRIQQVVRGDSAAYFCASSPQGARYQPQHFGDGTRLSIL.

This clonotype appeared a few times. V is TRBV4-2 and J is TRBJ2-5; TRBD2 aligns across 8 bases. The germline gives CDR1 LGHNA, CDR2 YNFKEQ. The CDR3 length is 16 residues. The trim removed 1 base at V and 1 base at J, leaving 5 bases unmatched. The CDR3 spells CASSQVNGGAQETQYF. CDR3 sequence (DNA): TGTGCCAGCAGCCAAGTGAACGGGGGGGCCCAAGAGACCCAGTACTTC.